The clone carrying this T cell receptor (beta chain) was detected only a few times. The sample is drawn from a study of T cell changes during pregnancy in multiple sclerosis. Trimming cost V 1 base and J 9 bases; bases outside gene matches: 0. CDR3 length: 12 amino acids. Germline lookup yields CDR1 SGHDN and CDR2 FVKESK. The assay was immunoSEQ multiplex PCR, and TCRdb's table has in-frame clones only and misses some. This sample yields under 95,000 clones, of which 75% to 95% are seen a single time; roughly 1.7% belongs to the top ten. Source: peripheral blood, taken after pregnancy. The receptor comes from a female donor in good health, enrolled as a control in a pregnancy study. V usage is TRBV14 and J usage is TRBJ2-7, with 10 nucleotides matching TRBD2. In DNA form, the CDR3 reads TGTGCCAGCAGCCAAGTAGCGGGGGGGCAGTACTTC. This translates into CASSQVAGGQYF.